This TCR beta chain was found in a study of cytomegalovirus exposure and HLA in healthy donors. Vbeta (60) and Jbeta (13) primers were used in the PCR. Profiling relied on immunoSEQ multiplex PCR, and the TCRdb table lists in-frame clones only, not all of them. This repertoire shows 130,000 or so clones, roughly 81% found once; its top ten account for 1.5% to 2%. The CDR3 has 15 residues. Germline loops: CDR1 SEHNR, CDR2 FQNEAQ (reference sequence). This clone was seen only once. This chain links TRBV7-9 with TRBJ2-5; 9 nucleotides match TRBD1. This TCR was recovered from a female donor in good health and CMV-seronegative. The sequencing input was PBMCs. The CDR3 here is CVIAGTGSPQGAQYF. The CDR3 region has the DNA TGTGTCATTGCCGGGACAGGGTCCCCCCAAGGGGCCCAGTACTTC.